Presented here are 32 T cell receptor beta chains from one specimen sequenced in a study of blood T cell repertoires in COVID-19. Produced via immunoSEQ multiplex PCR; TCRdb's table is partial and in-frame only. The data contain approximately 250,000 clones, 65% to 85% of them seen just once; the ten biggest clones take up about 1.6%. Sequenced sample: peripheral blood. The source is a woman between 40 and 55 years old who had recovered from COVID-19.

The gene calls are TRBV3-1 (or the pseudogene TRBV3-2) and TRBJ2-3; D gene uncertain. Germline CDR1 reads LGHDT; CDR2 reads YNNKEL (reference sequence). The CDR3 sequence is 13 residues long. The V gene lost 0 bases and the J gene lost 8 bases, with 9 bases spanning the gap. The CDR3 bases are TGTGCCAGCAGCCAAGATAGCAGAATTACGCAGTATTTT. Protein product: CASSQDSRITQYF.

The gene calls are TRBV3-1 (or the pseudogene TRBV3-2) and TRBJ1-1; TRBD1 agrees at 10 bases. CDR3 length: 14 amino acids. The V and J ends lost 4 bases and 7 bases, in that order; junction bases with no gene match: 6. CDR1 and CDR2 from the germline V gene are LGHDT and YNNKEL (reference sequence). CDR3 in DNA: TGTGCCAGCAGCCCACCGGGACAGGGGAGTGAAGCTTTCTTT. Protein product: CASSPPGQGSEAFF.

This clone appeared a few times. V gene TRBV7-9 combines with J gene TRBJ1-6; TRBD1 matches at 10 bases. Trimming removed 3 bases from V and 8 bases from J; junction bases left unmatched: 4. This CDR3 region has 15 residues. The germline V gene has CDR1 SEHNR and CDR2 FQNEAQ (reference sequence). This chain's CDR3 is CASSLGDRGHSPLHF. CDR3 nucleotides: TGTGCCAGCAGCTTGGGAGACAGGGGGCATTCACCCCTCCACTTT.

The chain couples TRBV7-2 to TRBJ2-3; D possibly corresponds to TRBD2 (5 bases). Germline CDR1 reads SGHTA; CDR2 reads FQGNSA. With 8 bases removed from V and 5 bases from J, the gap between germline ends came to 14 bases. The CDR3 loop spans 13 amino acids. Here the CDR3 DNA reads TGTGCCAGCGTCCGGGATCGGCAAGATACGCAGTATTTT. The encoded protein is CASVRDRQDTQYF.

V is TRBV18 and J is TRBJ1-4; no definite D call. Germline V lookup: CDR1 KGHSH, CDR2 LQKENI. V dropped 6 bases and J dropped 4 bases, with 15 bases sitting between them. This CDR3 contains 15 residues. CDR3 sequence: CASSPLGGVNEKLFF. CDR3 nucleotide sequence: TGTGCCAGCTCCCCCCTGGGTGGAGTTAATGAAAAACTGTTTTTT. The entire variable domain, with the rest obtained from reference TRBV18 and TRBJ1-4, is as follows: NAGVMQNPRHLVRRRGQEARLRCSPMKGHSHVYWYRQLPEEGLKFMVYLQKENIIDESGMPKERFSAEFPKEGPSILRIQQVVRGDSAAYFCASSPLGGVNEKLFFGSGTQLSVL.

The rearrangement joins TRBV7-2 to TRBJ2-3, with 14 bases lining up with TRBD2. With 5 bases clipped from V and 3 bases from J, the junction kept 4 bases outside the gene matches. Germline V gene lookup returns CDR1 SGHTA and CDR2 FQGNSA. CDR3 length: 16 residues. CDR3 protein: CASSPGLAGGTDTQYF. DNA for the CDR3: TGTGCCAGCAGCCCAGGACTAGCGGGGGGAACAGATACGCAGTATTTT.

J is TRBJ1-1 and V is TRBV5-1; no reliable D call. Trimming removed 4 bases from V and 4 bases from J, with 17 bases in between. The CDR3 has 15 amino acids. Germline V CDR1 and CDR2: SGHRS, YFSETQ. CDR3 protein: CASSEGLGQTTEAFF. The CDR3 coding sequence is TGCGCCAGCAGCGAGGGTTTAGGGCAGACCACTGAAGCTTTCTTT.

The chain carries TRBV18 and TRBJ2-7, with TRBD1 identical over 8 bases. The CDR3 spans 14 residues. With 7 bases clipped from V and 2 bases from J, the junction kept 7 bases outside the gene matches. Looked up from germline, CDR1 is KGHSH and CDR2 is LQKENI. CDR3 bases: TGTGCCAGCTTACGGACAGGGATTCCCTACGAGCAGTACTTC. It translates to CASLRTGIPYEQYF.

This clone came up once. The chain carries TRBV6-6 and TRBJ1-1; D unclear. The CDR3 spans 13 residues. The V end was cut by 2 bases, the J end by 6 bases, with 10 bases between. The germline V gene encodes CDR1 MNHNY and CDR2 SVGAGI (reference sequence). The CDR3 region has the DNA TGTGCCAGCAGTTACCCGAGGAAGGCTGAAGCTTTCTTT. Its protein product is CASSYPRKAEAFF.

V is TRBV7-2 and J is TRBJ2-1, with D possibly TRBD1 on 6 matching bases. This CDR3 is 16 amino acids long. V was trimmed by 5 bases and J by 4 bases, leaving 18 bases between them. CDR1 is SGHTA, CDR2 FQGNSA, per germline. CDR3 protein: CASSLGTTRVYNEQFF. The CDR3 DNA reads as TGTGCCAGCAGCCTCGGGACAACTCGAGTGTACAATGAGCAGTTCTTC.

The CDR3, as DNA: TGCGCCAGCAGCTTGGGGACAGGGGGATTCTACAATGAGCAGTTCTTC. As protein: CASSLGTGGFYNEQFF. The chain carries TRBV5-1 and TRBJ2-1; 10 nucleotides agree with TRBD1. This CDR3 has 16 amino acids. The germline V gene encodes CDR1 SGHRS and CDR2 YFSETQ. With V trimmed by 0 bases and J by 3 bases, 3 bases remained unmatched.

The genes are TRBV5-6 and TRBJ2-7; 8 nucleotides align to TRBD1. Unmatched junction bases numbered 7, after V lost 3 bases and J lost 5 bases. Germline V lookup: CDR1 SGHDT, CDR2 YYEEEE. This CDR3 is 14 amino acids long. The CDR3 region is CASSSAGGKNEQYF. CDR3 sequence (DNA): TGTGCCAGCAGCTCTGCAGGGGGCAAGAACGAGCAGTACTTC.

The chain joins TRBV20-1 to TRBJ1-2, with 9 positions matching TRBD1. This CDR3 is 11 amino acids long. Per germline, CDR1 DFQATT and CDR2 SNEGSKA (reference sequence). The V and J ends lost 6 bases and 5 bases, in that order; junction bases with no gene match: 1. The CDR3 DNA reads TGCAGTGCAGGGACAGGGTATGGCTACACCTTC. It yields the protein CSAGTGYGYTF.

V and J are TRBV3-1 (or the pseudogene TRBV3-2) and TRBJ1-1, with 7 bases matching TRBD1. V was pared by 4 bases and J by 10 bases, with 9 bases of the junction left unmatched. Germline lookup yields CDR1 LGHDT and CDR2 YNNKEL (reference sequence). This CDR3 contains 13 residues. The CDR3 bases are TGTGCCAGCAGCCTCCGGGACAGCTATTTAGCTTTCTTT. This encodes CASSLRDSYLAFF.

The chain combines TRBV28 with TRBJ2-1; maybe TRBD1 (7 bases). Trimming stripped 6 bases from V and 8 bases from J, with 17 bases between. This CDR3 spans 14 amino acids. Looked up from germline, CDR1 is MDHEN and CDR2 is SYDVKM. Written as DNA, the CDR3 is TGTGCCAGCAGGGCGGGACAGCCCGGGGATGAGCAGTTCTTC. It translates to CASRAGQPGDEQFF.

The rearrangement uses TRBV13 and TRBJ2-5, with TRBD2 matching 14 bases. This CDR3 is 17 amino acids long. V shed 5 bases and J 3 bases; nucleotides not matched to a gene: 8. CDR1 PRHDT and CDR2 FYEKMQ come from the germline V gene (reference sequence). The CDR3 nucleotides are TGTGCCAGCAGCCCGGGACTAGCGGGGGCAGCTGAAGAGACCCAGTACTTC. It encodes CASSPGLAGAAEETQYF.

This clone is a singleton in its sample. V is TRBV30 and J is TRBJ1-4; a weak D match, TRBD1 (5 bases). CDR3 length: 14 residues. Germline CDR1 GTSNPN, CDR2 SVGIG (reference sequence). The V and J ends lost 2 bases and 7 bases respectively, with 14 bases between them. In nucleotides, the CDR3 is TGTGCCTGGAGTCCGGGACCCGGGGGTGAAAAACTGTTTTTT. It specifies CAWSPGPGGEKLFF.

The rearrangement joins TRBV18 to TRBJ2-1; 8 bases match TRBD1. The V gene end was trimmed by 5 bases and the J gene end by 2 bases; junction bases not matched to a gene: 5. This CDR3 spans 15 amino acids. Per germline, CDR1 KGHSH and CDR2 LQKENI. CDR3 residues: CASSGQGGTYNEQFF. The CDR3 DNA follows: TGTGCCAGCTCAGGACAGGGTGGGACCTACAATGAGCAGTTCTTC.

The chain is built from TRBV28 and TRBJ2-1; D might be TRBD1 (6 bases). CDR1 is MDHEN and CDR2 is SYDVKM in the germline V gene. Trimming removed 4 bases from V and 10 bases from J, with 11 bases in between. The CDR3 is made up of 12 amino acids. The CDR3 spells CASSSPGTEQFF. The CDR3 DNA reads TGTGCCAGCAGTTCGCCCGGGACAGAGCAGTTCTTC.

This chain connects TRBV30 to TRBJ1-1, with 9 positions matching TRBD1. CDR1 GTSNPN and CDR2 SVGIG come from the germline V gene (reference sequence). The CDR3 is 16 residues long. V trimming: 4 bases; J trimming: 1 base; junction bases outside the gene matches: 10. The CDR3, as DNA: TGTGCCTGGATGCCGAAAGGGGGACAGGGGAACACTGAAGCTTTCTTT. Protein: CAWMPKGGQGNTEAFF.

The gene calls are TRBV24-1 and TRBJ2-1; 9 bases are a match to TRBD2. Germline lookup yields CDR1 KGHDR and CDR2 SFDVKD. The CDR3 has 14 residues. The V and J ends lost 6 bases and 4 bases, in that order; junction bases with no gene match: 3. CDR3 bases: TGTGCCACCAGTAGCGGGGGGCGGTACAATGAGCAGTTCTTC. Translation: CATSSGGRYNEQFF.

The chain joins TRBV2 to TRBJ1-1, with TRBD1 identical over 9 bases. The CDR3 is 14 amino acids. J gave up 1 base and V 7 bases, and 4 bases lay outside the gene matches. Germline values: CDR1 SNHLY, CDR2 FYNNEI. CDR3 nucleotides: TGTGCCAGCAAACCGGGACAGGGGAACACTGAAGCTTTCTTT. This encodes CASKPGQGNTEAFF.

The rearrangement uses TRBV24-1 and TRBJ2-3; TRBD1 aligns across 11 bases. Germline V gene sequence: CDR1 KGHDR, CDR2 SFDVKD. V lost 3 bases and J lost 1; bases outside the gene matches: 2. The CDR3 runs to 16 residues. As DNA, the CDR3 is TGTGCCACCAGTGATGGGGACAGGGGGGGCACAGATACGCAGTATTTT. Its protein product is CATSDGDRGGTDTQYF.

V gene TRBV6-2 or TRBV6-3 combines with J gene TRBJ2-7, with 7 positions matching TRBD1. Germline CDR1 reads MNHEY; CDR2 reads SVGEGT. V shed 5 bases and J 4 bases; nucleotides not matched to a gene: 8. The CDR3 sequence is 14 residues long. Here the CDR3 reads CASSNIDREYEQYF. In nucleotides, the CDR3 is TGTGCCAGCAGTAACATTGACAGGGAGTACGAGCAGTACTTC.

The gene calls are TRBV5-4 and TRBJ2-6, with D tentatively TRBD2 (5 bases). This CDR3 comprises 15 residues. Germline V gene sequence: CDR1 SGHNT, CDR2 YYREEE (reference sequence). Between the trimmed V and J ends, which lost 2 bases and 4 bases, there was a span of 10 bases. The CDR3 reads CASSFWRSGANVLTF. The CDR3 region has the DNA TGTGCCAGCAGCTTCTGGAGGTCCGGGGCCAACGTCCTGACTTTC.

The V gene is TRBV7-2, the J gene TRBJ2-7; 8 positions agree with TRBD1. The V gene's germline CDR1 is SGHTA and CDR2 FQGNSA. The ends lost 2 bases at V and 3 bases at J; junction bases unmatched: 9. This CDR3 is built from 16 residues. The CDR3 here is CASSLQGSGTGYEQYF. The CDR3 coding sequence is TGTGCCAGCAGCTTACAGGGGTCTGGGACAGGCTACGAGCAGTACTTC.

As DNA, the CDR3 is TGTGCCAGCAGCCCCGGCGCGGGGCATTCGGACTATGGCTACACCTTC. Its translation: CASSPGAGHSDYGYTF. The V gene is TRBV7-9, the J gene TRBJ1-2; D perhaps matches TRBD1 (5 bases). Trimming shortened V by 5 bases and J by 3 bases, and 19 bases separated the two germline ends. The CDR3 has 16 amino acids. Germline CDR1 SEHNR, CDR2 FQNEAQ (reference sequence). The full variable domain, rest sourced from reference TRBV7-9 and TRBJ1-2, is DTGVSQNPRHKITKRGQNVTFRCDPISEHNRLYWYRQTLGQGPEFLTYFQNEAQLEKSRLLSDRFSAERPKGSFSTLEIQRTEQGDSAMYLCASSPGAGHSDYGYTFGSGTRLTVV.

J is TRBJ2-3 and V is TRBV9; 12 bases are a match to TRBD2. The V and J ends lost 3 bases and 2 bases, in that order; junction bases with no gene match: 1. The CDR3 runs 15 residues. Germline lookup yields CDR1 SGDLS and CDR2 YYNGEE. CDR3 in DNA: TGTGCCAGCAGCGCTAGCGGGGGGGTCACAGATACGCAGTATTTT. This encodes CASSASGGVTDTQYF. The whole variable domain, filled in from reference TRBV9 and TRBJ2-3, reads DSGVTQTPKHLITATGQRVTLRCSPRSGDLSVYWYQQSLDQGLQFLIQYYNGEERAKGNILERFSAQQFPDLHSELNLSSLELGDSALYFCASSASGGVTDTQYFGPGTRLTVL.

V gene TRBV7-9 combines with J gene TRBJ2-2; 9 nucleotides line up with TRBD1. With 0 bases clipped from V and 6 bases from J, the junction kept 11 bases outside the gene matches. CDR1 SEHNR and CDR2 FQNEAQ come from the germline V gene (reference sequence). The CDR3 length is 18 residues. The CDR3 region has the DNA TGTGCCAGCAGCTTAGCGCGTACGGACAGGGGTCATGCCGGGGAGCTGTTTTTT. Translation gives CASSLARTDRGHAGELFF.

V is TRBV28 and J is TRBJ1-5; TRBD1 is a possible D gene (5 bases). Deletions cut 8 bases from V and 9 bases from J, with 17 bases between. The germline V gene encodes CDR1 MDHEN and CDR2 SYDVKM. This CDR3 is built from 13 residues. The CDR3 DNA reads as TGTGCCAGCGGGCGGGAGGGGCTTAGGCCCCAGCATTTT. It specifies CASGREGLRPQHF.

The chain joins TRBV27 to TRBJ1-2; possible D gene TRBD1, 5 bases. Germline V CDR1 and CDR2: MNHEY, SMNVEV (reference sequence). The CDR3 loop spans 14 amino acids. Between the trimmed V and J ends, which lost 5 bases and 6 bases, there was a span of 16 bases. The CDR3 spells CASSPGGTFHGYTF. The CDR3 bases are TGTGCCAGCAGTCCCGGTGGGACTTTCCATGGCTACACCTTC.

This chain connects TRBV9 to TRBJ1-1, with 11 bases lining up with TRBD1. Germline-derived CDR1 and CDR2 are SGDLS and YYNGEE. This CDR3 spans 20 amino acids. With V trimmed by 0 bases and J by 1 base, 14 bases remained unmatched. The CDR3 protein is CASSVGFGTGGLGRNTEAFF. The DNA for the CDR3 is TGTGCCAGCAGCGTAGGTTTCGGGACAGGGGGATTGGGACGGAACACTGAAGCTTTCTTT.